This is a list of T cell receptor beta chains from one sample in a study of cytomegalovirus exposure and HLA in healthy donors. TCRdb keeps only in-frame clones here, not all; method: immunoSEQ multiplex PCR. The sample lists about 140,000 clones, 80% seen once, with about 4.7% in the top ten. Specimen: PBMCs. The receptors were sampled from a male donor in good health and CMV-seronegative. Each CDR3 is given with its conserved first and last residue. D genes are given only for firm matches. Some rows have no size entry. The others give once, few or many, or a class for an expanded clone.

j_gene,v_gene,abundance,d_gene,CDR3nt,CDR3aa
TRBJ2-3,TRBV7-2,NA,TRBD2,TGTGCCAGCAGCCGTCGAAAACTAGCGGGGGTTAGCACAGATACGCAGTATTTT,CASSRRKLAGVSTDTQYF
TRBJ1-1,TRBV30,NA,NA,TGTGCCTGGAGTGTTAGGGGGAACACTGAAGCTTTCTTT,CAWSVRGNTEAFF
TRBJ2-2,TRBV7-8,few,TRBD2,TGTGCCAGCAGCCTGGGGGGCGGGGGGGGTACCGGGGAGCTGTTTTTT,CASSLGGGGGTGELFF
TRBJ1-1,TRBV9,NA,TRBD1,TGTGCCAGCAGTCAACAGGGGATACGGAACACTGAAGCTTTCTTT,CASSQQGIRNTEAFF
TRBJ2-7,TRBV10-3,NA,NA,TGTGCCATCGGTTCTAACTACGAGCAGTACTTC,CAIGSNYEQYF
TRBJ1-2,TRBV2,NA,TRBD1,TGTGCCAGCAGTTCACAGGGGGTGGGGGGCTACACCTTC,CASSSQGVGGYTF
TRBJ1-6,TRBV5-4,NA,TRBD1,TGTGCCAGCAGCTGGGGACAGGGTAATTCACCCCTCCACTTT,CASSWGQGNSPLHF
TRBJ2-5,TRBV5-4,NA,TRBD1,TGTGCCAGCAGCCCGAAGAGGGGGCTAGGAGAGACCCAGTACTTC,CASSPKRGLGETQYF
TRBJ2-1,TRBV6-9,NA,TRBD1,TGTGCCAGCAGCTTGAGACAGGGGACCTACAATGAGCAGTTCTTC,CASSLRQGTYNEQFF
TRBJ2-3,TRBV7-6,NA,NA,TGTGCCAGCAGCTTAGTTTTAGTGGGCACGGATACGCAGTATTTT,CASSLVLVGTDTQYF
TRBJ2-2,TRBV11-3,NA,TRBD2,TGTGCCAGCAGCTTAGGTGGGACCGGGGGGAAGACCGGGGAGCTGTTTTTT,CASSLGGTGGKTGELFF
TRBJ1-3,TRBV14,NA,TRBD1,TGTGCCAGCAGCCAAATCGGACAGGGGAGGGTCTCTGGAAACACCATATATTTT,CASSQIGQGRVSGNTIYF
TRBJ2-7,TRBV6-5,NA,TRBD1,TGTGCCAGCAGTACCACAGGGGCCGTGGGGGAGCAGTACTTC,CASSTTGAVGEQYF
TRBJ1-2,TRBV29-1,NA,NA,TGCAGCGTTGCCCGGCAGGGGTTGGGTGGCTACACCTTC,CSVARQGLGGYTF
TRBJ1-5,TRBV4-3,NA,NA,TGCGCCAGCAGCCATGCCGGGACAATCAATCAGCCCCAGCATTTT,CASSHAGTINQPQHF
TRBJ2-6,TRBV2,NA,TRBD2,TGTGCCAGCAGTGTTACGGGGGGGCAGGGGGCCAACGTCCTGACTTTC,CASSVTGGQGANVLTF
TRBJ2-7,TRBV28,NA,NA,TGTGCCAGCAGTCTCCGGACACAGAGCTCCTACGAGCAGTACTTC,CASSLRTQSSYEQYF
TRBJ1-1,TRBV20-1,NA,TRBD1,TGCAGTGCTCGACAGGGCCCTGAAGCTTTCTTT,CSARQGPEAFF
TRBJ2-1,TRBV7-9,once,TRBD2,TGTGCCAGCAGCTTACCTCCGCGACTAGCGGGCGGCGTCAATGAGCAGTTCTTC,CASSLPPRLAGGVNEQFF
TRBJ1-2,TRBV10-3,NA,TRBD1,TGTGCCATCAGCGGGACAGGGGCCAGCTATGGCTACACCTTC,CAISGTGASYGYTF
TRBJ2-3,TRBV4-3,NA,NA,TGCGCCAGCAGCCAGGGGGGTGAGGGTAGATCAGATACGCAGTATTTT,CASSQGGEGRSDTQYF
TRBJ1-2,TRBV4-3,once,NA,TGCGCCAGCAGCCAAGAGCGGCGGAACTATGGCTACACCTTC,CASSQERRNYGYTF
TRBJ1-4,TRBV5-1,NA,TRBD1,TGCGCCAGCAGCTTGGCCTATGGGACAGATAATGAAAAACTGTTTTTT,CASSLAYGTDNEKLFF
TRBJ2-7,TRBV4-1,NA,TRBD2,TGCGCCAGCAGCCAAGGTCTCAGCGGGGTCTACGAGCAGTACTTC,CASSQGLSGVYEQYF
TRBJ1-2,TRBV7-2,NA,NA,TGTGCCAGCAGCTTCCGGGACACTTATGGCTACACCTTC,CASSFRDTYGYTF
TRBJ2-2,TRBV28,once,TRBD2,TGTGCCAGCTTAGCGGGGGACTACACCGGGGAGCTGTTTTTT,CASLAGDYTGELFF
TRBJ2-7,TRBV6-4,NA,NA,TGTGCCAGCAGTGACTCCCCGAAGCCCTCCTACGAGCAGTACTTC,CASSDSPKPSYEQYF
TRBJ1-1,TRBV28,NA,NA,TGTGCCAGCAGTTTACTCTTATCTCGGGACACTACTTTCACTGAAGCTTTCTTT,CASSLLLSRDTTFTEAFF
TRBJ1-2,TRBV4-3,NA,TRBD1,TGCGCCAGCAGCCAAGGGAGACAGGGAAGTAACTATGGCTACACCTTC,CASSQGRQGSNYGYTF
TRBJ2-7,TRBV7-2,few,TRBD2,TGTGCCAGCAGCCCGGGAGGCGAGCAGTACTTC,CASSPGGEQYF
TRBJ2-1,TRBV5-8,NA,TRBD1,TGTGCCAGCAGCTTTCCGGGACAGTCCTACAATGAGCAGTTCTTC,CASSFPGQSYNEQFF
TRBJ1-2,TRBV5-3,NA,NA,TGTGCCAGAAGCGGAATCTTAGGAGGGAGCTATGGCTACACCTTC,CARSGILGGSYGYTF
TRBJ2-5,TRBV30,few,NA,TGTGCCTGGAGTGTTGGCGGGGCTCAGGGGGGGACCCAGTACTTC,CAWSVGGAQGGTQYF
TRBJ2-5,TRBV5-6,NA,NA,TGTGCCAGCAGCCCACAGGAGACCCAGTACTTC,CASSPQETQYF